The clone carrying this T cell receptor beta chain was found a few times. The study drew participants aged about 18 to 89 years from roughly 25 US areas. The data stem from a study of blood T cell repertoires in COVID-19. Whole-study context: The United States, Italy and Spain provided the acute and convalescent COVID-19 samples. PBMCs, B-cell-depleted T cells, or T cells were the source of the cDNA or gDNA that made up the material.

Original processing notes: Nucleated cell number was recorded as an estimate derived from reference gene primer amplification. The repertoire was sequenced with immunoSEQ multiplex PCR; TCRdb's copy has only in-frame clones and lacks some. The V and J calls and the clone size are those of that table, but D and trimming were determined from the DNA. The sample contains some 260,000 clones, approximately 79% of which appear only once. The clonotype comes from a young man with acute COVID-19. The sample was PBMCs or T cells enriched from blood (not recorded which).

The CDR3 DNA sequence: TGTGCCAGCAGCAAAGGACCAGGTTTCTATGGCTACACCTTC. It yields the protein CASSKGPGFYGYTF. This chain uses TRBV21-1 with TRBJ1-2; TRBD1 reflects the table's D call only, with no check against the DNA. TRBV21-1 is a documented pseudogene. The CDR3 loop spans 14 amino acids.